The 6 T cell receptor beta chains below all came from one sample that was sequenced in a study of T cell repertoires in cytomegalovirus infection. No antigen has been identified for these receptors. A single record per CDR3 protein comes from TCRdb applying MiXCR to the reads. Among around 900,000 distinct CDR3 sequences listed, around 30% were seen once. The material was cultured CD8+ T cells from PBMCs, obtained from culture after CMV antigen stimulation. The source is a human donor in good health (CMV status not recorded). Some clones in this sample may be carry-over from other donors' samples.

The sample holds many counts of this clonotype. The rearrangement uses TRBV7-6 and TRBJ2-7, with a tentative D call TRBD2 (6 bases). V was shortened by 2 bases and J by 4 bases, with 18 bases between the two germline ends. This CDR3 region has 16 residues. CDR1 and CDR2 from the germline V gene are SGHVS and FNYEAQ. The CDR3 region has the DNA TGTGCCAGCAGCTTAACTACTACCGGGGGAAGGTACGAGCAGTACTTC. It encodes CASSLTTTGGRYEQYF.

As concerns this clonotype: At one of its ends the junction is not consistent with the germline gene, which may arise from a read error. J is TRBJ1-1 and V is TRBV25-1; D gene uncertain. Germline CDR1 is MGHDK and CDR2 is SYGVNS. The CDR3 runs to 13 residues. CDR3 in amino acids: CANSAGLNTEAFF. The CDR3 DNA reads TGTGCCAACAGTGCCGGTTTGAACACTGAAGCTTTCTTT.

V gene TRBV5-5 combines with J gene TRBJ2-1; D remains unclear. The germline V gene has CDR1 SGHKS and CDR2 YYEKEE (reference sequence). V was pared by 0 bases and J by 6 bases, with 13 bases between. The CDR3 is 15 residues long. The CDR3 loop is CASSLDRSTRNEQFF. As DNA, the CDR3 is TGTGCCAGCAGCTTGGATCGGTCAACCCGCAATGAGCAGTTCTTC.

This clonotype has a handful of counts. This sequence joins TRBV6-1 and TRBJ2-2; 11 nucleotides match TRBD2. CDR3 length equals 17 residues. J was trimmed by 0 bases and V by 2 bases; bases with no gene match: 2. Germline V gene lookup returns CDR1 MNHNS and CDR2 SASEGT. The CDR3: CASSETSGGPNTGELFF. The CDR3, as DNA: TGTGCCAGCAGTGAAACTAGCGGGGGACCGAACACCGGGGAGCTGTTTTTT.

This chain links TRBV24-1 with TRBJ1-2; 8 bases are a match to TRBD1. The CDR3 runs to 15 residues. V lost 3 bases, J lost 2 bases, and 4 bases stayed unmatched. CDR1 and CDR2 (germline): KGHDR, SFDVKD. DNA of the CDR3: TGTGCCACCAGTGATCCTTGGACAGGGAACTATGGCTACACCTTC. It yields the protein CATSDPWTGNYGYTF.

This clonotype has ten or more counts. J is TRBJ2-3 and V is TRBV7-9, with a weak D call TRBD1 (5 bases). Germline CDR1 and CDR2: SEHNR and FQNEAQ (reference sequence). V shed 5 bases and J shed 11 bases, with 17 bases lying between them. This CDR3 has 13 residues. CDR3 in DNA: TGTGCCAGCAGCCACGCTGGGGCAGAGTGGCAGTATTTT. This sequence encodes CASSHAGAEWQYF.